This entry describes one T cell receptor beta chain. The data were taken from a study of T cells in Graves' hyperthyroidism and ophthalmopathy. Researchers took RNA transcripts and amplified the TCR beta CDR3 regions from them. The TCR CDR3 was amplified in a first-round RT-PCR using the HTBI primer set. TCRdb reanalysed the multiplex PCR reads using MiXCR and keeps one entry per CDR3 protein. The sample comprises about 37,000 distinct CDR3 sequences, approximately 52% of which are singletons, and 15% to 20% rests with the top ten. The V and J ends lost 3 bases and 11 bases respectively, with 20 bases between them. Germline V CDR1 and CDR2: MNHNS, SASEGT. This CDR3 contains 15 residues. Diagnoses were made from clinical symptoms, serum measures (thyroxine and TRAb), thyroid ultrasound and orbital computed tomography.

The source is a man aged 40-55 years with Graves' ophthalmopathy. The chain carries TRBV6-1 and TRBJ1-5; D call uncertain. Sample: blood. CDR3 coding DNA: TGTGCCAGCAGTGAGCGGGAGGAGGCCTGGGAGACCCAGCATTTT. It translates to CASSEREEAWETQHF.